A single sample gave rise to the 20 T cell receptor beta chains below, sequenced in a study of long-term antiretroviral therapy in people with HIV. Survey-level resolution applied to immunoSEQ assay v3.0. This table comes from immunoSEQ multiplex PCR, and its TCRdb copy is limited to in-frame clones, with some not included. This sample has some 29,000 clones, with 90% found just once. This specimen was unsorted PBMCs, taken 3.2 years before starting antiretroviral therapy. The receptors come from a man aged 50 to 60 with HIV.

This clone was seen a single time. The V call is TRBV7-9, the J call TRBJ2-1, with 7 positions matching TRBD2. Germline assignment: CDR1 SEHNR and CDR2 FQNEAQ (reference sequence). The CDR3 loop spans 14 amino acids. J lost 5 bases, V lost 5 bases, and 6 bases had no gene match. The CDR3 region is CASSRKGGDNEQFF. DNA of the CDR3: TGTGCCAGCAGCCGCAAGGGAGGGGACAATGAGCAGTTCTTC. Looking up the rest from reference TRBV7-9 and TRBJ2-1 gives the full variable domain: DTGVSQNPRHKITKRGQNVTFRCDPISEHNRLYWYRQTLGQGPEFLTYFQNEAQLEKSRLLSDRFSAERPKGSFSTLEIQRTEQGDSAMYLCASSRKGGDNEQFFGPGTRLTVL.

This chain connects TRBV30 to TRBJ1-5, with 8 bases lining up with TRBD1. Germline V CDR1 and CDR2: GTSNPN, SVGIG (reference sequence). With 1 base clipped from V and 7 bases from J, the junction kept 9 bases outside the gene matches. The CDR3 is 15 amino acids. The CDR3 loop reads CAWSGAGGAGQPQHF. The CDR3 nucleotides are TGTGCCTGGAGTGGGGCAGGGGGCGCGGGGCAGCCCCAGCATTTT.

V and J are TRBV9 and TRBJ2-1; D gene ambiguous. The germline gives CDR1 SGDLS, CDR2 YYNGEE. The CDR3 loop spans 16 amino acids. V dropped 0 bases and J dropped 6 bases, with 16 bases sitting between them. CDR3 sequence: CASSVGPASVGNEQFF. For the CDR3, the DNA is TGTGCCAGCAGCGTAGGACCAGCCTCCGTGGGCAATGAGCAGTTCTTC.

This chain connects TRBV7-2 to TRBJ1-2; D might be TRBD1 (6 bases). Germline-derived CDR1 and CDR2 are SGHTA and FQGNSA. This CDR3 has 14 amino acids. The V end lost 3 bases, the J end lost 8 bases, and 16 bases lay between the germline ends. This chain's CDR3 is CASSLYYSGAGYTF. CDR3 coding DNA: TGTGCCAGCAGCTTGTATTATTCAGGGGCGGGCTACACCTTC.

The chain links TRBV4-1 to TRBJ2-7; 8 positions agree with TRBD1. The length of the CDR3 is 14 residues. The trim removed 1 base at V and 2 bases at J, leaving 1 base unmatched. The germline V gene has CDR1 MGHRA and CDR2 YSYEKL. In DNA form, the CDR3 reads TGCGCCAGCAGCCAAGGGGACAGGACCTACGAGCAGTACTTC. This encodes CASSQGDRTYEQYF.

The rearrangement links TRBV13 to TRBJ2-7, with 9 bases fitting TRBD1. Per the germline V gene, CDR1 is PRHDT and CDR2 is FYEKMQ (reference sequence). V dropped 5 bases and J dropped 6; count of bases not matched to a gene: 17. This CDR3 contains 17 residues. The DNA of the CDR3 is TGTGCCAGCAGCCCTGGACAGGGGATATTCGGATCGGGCGAGCAGTACTTC. Its protein is CASSPGQGIFGSGEQYF.

The J gene is TRBJ1-3, the V gene TRBV29-1; D may be TRBD1 (6 bases). Germline lookup yields CDR1 SQVTM and CDR2 ANQGSEA. Trimming took off 0 bases at V and 2 bases at J, with 14 bases between the two ends. This CDR3 has 16 amino acids. CDR3: CSVEDFRGSAGNTIYF. The CDR3 DNA follows: TGCAGCGTTGAAGATTTTAGGGGGTCTGCTGGAAACACCATATATTTT.

V is TRBV9 and J is TRBJ1-6, with a tentative D call TRBD1 (5 bases). The CDR3 extends over 17 amino acids. Germline CDR1 reads SGDLS; CDR2 reads YYNGEE. The germline V and J ends were trimmed by 3 bases and 0 bases, with 13 bases remaining between them. Here the CDR3 reads CASSERGPSSYNSPLHF. CDR3 bases: TGTGCCAGCAGCGAGAGGGGACCCAGCTCCTATAATTCACCCCTCCACTTT.

This chain uses TRBV7-2 with TRBJ2-7; D is unclear. Germline V gene sequence: CDR1 SGHTA, CDR2 FQGNSA. The CDR3 contains 13 residues. V lost 5 bases to trimming and J lost 3 bases, with 11 bases between them. CDR3 in amino acids: CASSVRLVYEQYF. The DNA of the CDR3 is TGTGCCAGCAGCGTTAGGTTGGTCTACGAGCAGTACTTC.

The chain is built from TRBV11-2 and TRBJ2-7, with D perhaps TRBD2 (6 bases). This CDR3 has 15 amino acids. The V gene's germline CDR1 is SGHAT and CDR2 FQNNGV. Trimming left V 2 bases short and J 5 bases short, with 16 bases between. CDR3 DNA sequence: TGTGCCAGCAGCTTACAACTCTCGGGGGTCAACGAGCAGTACTTC. Amino acids: CASSLQLSGVNEQYF.

This rearrangement joins TRBV15 to TRBJ1-2; D not certain. The germline V and J ends were trimmed by 3 bases and 3 bases, with 8 bases remaining between them. The CDR3 length is 13 residues. In germline, CDR1 is LNHNV, CDR2 YYDKDF (reference sequence). This CDR3 is CATSRGRDYGYTF. For the CDR3, the DNA is TGTGCCACCAGCAGGGGAAGGGACTATGGCTACACCTTC. The whole variable domain, filled in from reference TRBV15 and TRBJ1-2, reads DAMVIQNPRYQVTQFGKPVTLSCSQTLNHNVMYWYQQKSSQAPKLLFHYYDKDFNNEADTPDNFQSRRPNTSFCFLDIRSPGLGDTAMYLCATSRGRDYGYTFGSGTRLTVV.

The rearrangement uses TRBV5-1 and TRBJ2-3; TRBD1 might be the D (5 bases). V dropped 4 bases and J dropped 4 bases, with 13 bases sitting between them. The V gene's germline CDR1 is SGHRS and CDR2 YFSETQ. The CDR3 is 14 amino acids. The DNA for the CDR3 is TGCGCCAGCAGCCGAGACAGTCGCTCAGATACGCAGTATTTT. It specifies CASSRDSRSDTQYF.

This rearrangement joins TRBV5-1 to TRBJ1-1; 7 bases line up with TRBD1. Germline V gene lookup returns CDR1 SGHRS and CDR2 YFSETQ. V lost 4 bases, J lost 4 bases, and 4 bases stayed unmatched. The CDR3 is made up of 13 amino acids. For the CDR3, the DNA is TGCGCCAGCAGCCAAGACAGGGCCACTGAAGCTTTCTTT. Its translation: CASSQDRATEAFF.

The chain is built from TRBV7-8 and TRBJ1-2; 8 nucleotides line up with TRBD1. The CDR3 has 18 residues. The ends lost 3 bases at V and 3 bases at J; junction bases unmatched: 15. From germline, CDR1 is SGHVS and CDR2 FQNEAQ. Here the CDR3 reads CASSFTGRGQAYDYGYTF. The DNA of the CDR3 is TGTGCCAGCAGCTTTACGGGCCGGGGACAGGCTTATGACTATGGCTACACCTTC.

This chain connects TRBV5-6 to TRBJ1-6; TRBD1 matches at 9 bases. Germline V gene lookup returns CDR1 SGHDT and CDR2 YYEEEE. The CDR3 has 17 amino acids. The junction had 13 bases not matched to a gene; V was cut back by 4 bases and J by 8 bases. The CDR3 nucleotides read TGTGCCAGCAGCCCGAGGCCCAGACAGGGGGTGTATTCACCCCTCCACTTT. This encodes CASSPRPRQGVYSPLHF.

This clone was detected once. The V call is TRBV18, the J call TRBJ1-1; tentatively, D is TRBD1 (6 bases). V dropped 3 bases and J dropped 1 base, with 12 bases sitting between them. CDR3 length: 15 amino acids. The germline CDR1 and CDR2 sequences are KGHSH and LQKENI. The CDR3 sequence is CASSPVGAGNTEAFF. The CDR3, as DNA: TGTGCCAGCTCACCCGTGGGGGCTGGGAACACTGAAGCTTTCTTT. Full variable domain (remainder filled in from reference TRBV18 and TRBJ1-1): NAGVMQNPRHLVRRRGQEARLRCSPMKGHSHVYWYRQLPEEGLKFMVYLQKENIIDESGMPKERFSAEFPKEGPSILRIQQVVRGDSAAYFCASSPVGAGNTEAFFGQGTRLTVV.

This chain links TRBV9 with TRBJ2-2; D is perhaps TRBD1 (5 bases). The CDR3 runs 15 residues. Germline CDR1 is SGDLS and CDR2 is YYNGEE. The ends were cut back, 4 bases at V and 4 bases at J, with 14 bases in the middle. CDR3 coding DNA: TGTGCCAGCAGCCTGCAGGGATTTCGCACCGGGGAGCTGTTTTTT. Translated, it gives CASSLQGFRTGELFF.

V usage is TRBV7-9 and J usage is TRBJ2-3; TRBD1 might be the D (7 bases). This CDR3 has 18 residues. The germline V gene encodes CDR1 SEHNR and CDR2 FQNEAQ (reference sequence). Trimming cost V 5 bases and J 1 base, with 22 bases left between them. As DNA, the CDR3 is TGTGCCAGCAGCCCTGTCCAGGGGGGAAGGGGGCGCACAGATACGCAGTATTTT. Amino acids: CASSPVQGGRGRTDTQYF.

V is TRBV28 and J is TRBJ1-2; 7 bases align to TRBD1. The V gene end was trimmed by 4 bases and the J gene end by 4 bases; junction bases not matched to a gene: 9. There are 15 residues in the CDR3. Germline values: CDR1 MDHEN, CDR2 SYDVKM. In DNA form, the CDR3 reads TGTGCCAGCAGTTCCCCGGGACAGTCCCTCTATGGCTACACCTTC. Encoded protein: CASSSPGQSLYGYTF.

The genes are TRBV10-3 and TRBJ2-7, with 7 bases fitting TRBD1. CDR1 ENHRY and CDR2 SYGVKD come from the germline V gene. CDR3 size: 12 residues. V trimming: 11 bases; J trimming: 2 bases; junction bases outside the gene matches: 6. CDR3 sequence (DNA): TGTGCCGTGGGACAGCAGCCCTACGAGCAGTACTTC. It is translated as CAVGQQPYEQYF.